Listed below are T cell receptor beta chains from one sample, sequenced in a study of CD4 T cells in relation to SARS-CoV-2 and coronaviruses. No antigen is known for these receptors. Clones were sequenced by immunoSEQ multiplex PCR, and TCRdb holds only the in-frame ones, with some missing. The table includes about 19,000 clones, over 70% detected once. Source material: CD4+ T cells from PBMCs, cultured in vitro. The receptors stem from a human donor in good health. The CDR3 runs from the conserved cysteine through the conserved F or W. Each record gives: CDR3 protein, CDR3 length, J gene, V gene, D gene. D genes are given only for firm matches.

cdr3_aa: CASNTAGTLGHVEQFF
cdr3_length: 16
j_call: TRBJ2-1
v_call: TRBV2
d_call: -

cdr3_aa: CATSRIGQSNSYEQYF
cdr3_length: 16
j_call: TRBJ2-7
v_call: TRBV15
d_call: -

cdr3_aa: CASGKAGGHTGELFF
cdr3_length: 15
j_call: TRBJ2-2
v_call: TRBV12-5
d_call: TRBD2

cdr3_aa: CASRSGKGRTDTQYF
cdr3_length: 15
j_call: TRBJ2-3
v_call: TRBV19
d_call: -

cdr3_aa: CASSQDQVTSSYGYTF
cdr3_length: 16
j_call: TRBJ1-2
v_call: TRBV4-1
d_call: -

cdr3_aa: CASSVLTGLGETQYF
cdr3_length: 15
j_call: TRBJ2-5
v_call: TRBV9
d_call: -

cdr3_aa: CASSLGGIVTDTQYF
cdr3_length: 15
j_call: TRBJ2-3
v_call: TRBV5-1
d_call: -

cdr3_aa: CASSLFGAGVDTQYF
cdr3_length: 15
j_call: TRBJ2-3
v_call: TRBV5-4
d_call: TRBD2

cdr3_aa: CASSQRAGGYEQYF
cdr3_length: 14
j_call: TRBJ2-7
v_call: TRBV27
d_call: TRBD2

cdr3_aa: CASRRDVLLGAFF
cdr3_length: 13
j_call: TRBJ1-1
v_call: TRBV13
d_call: -

cdr3_aa: CASRHFQSGRDF
cdr3_length: 12
j_call: TRBJ2-7
v_call: TRBV5-8
d_call: -

cdr3_aa: CASSQPGLQRRTPYNEQFF
cdr3_length: 19
j_call: TRBJ2-1
v_call: TRBV4-1
d_call: -

cdr3_aa: CASSLRGSSSGANVLTF
cdr3_length: 17
j_call: TRBJ2-6
v_call: TRBV7-2
d_call: -

cdr3_aa: CASSWGQGRGGYTF
cdr3_length: 14
j_call: TRBJ1-2
v_call: TRBV5-6
d_call: TRBD1

cdr3_aa: CAWSVGYNQPQHF
cdr3_length: 13
j_call: TRBJ1-5
v_call: TRBV30
d_call: -

cdr3_aa: CASLAGGKETQYF
cdr3_length: 13
j_call: TRBJ2-5
v_call: TRBV2
d_call: TRBD2

cdr3_aa: CASGSLGPTRETQYF
cdr3_length: 15
j_call: TRBJ2-5
v_call: TRBV6-5
d_call: -

cdr3_aa: CASSQESWGEAFF
cdr3_length: 13
j_call: TRBJ1-1
v_call: TRBV3-1/TRBV3-2
d_call: -

cdr3_aa: CASSATSSGTGELFF
cdr3_length: 15
j_call: TRBJ2-2
v_call: TRBV10-2
d_call: -

cdr3_aa: CASSYSSSGLEQFF
cdr3_length: 14
j_call: TRBJ2-1
v_call: TRBV6-6
d_call: TRBD2

cdr3_aa: CSTGLNTGELFF
cdr3_length: 12
j_call: TRBJ2-2
v_call: TRBV29-1
d_call: -

cdr3_aa: CASSQGRNSYEQYF
cdr3_length: 14
j_call: TRBJ2-7
v_call: TRBV3-1/TRBV3-2
d_call: -